The T cell receptor beta chain described here comes from a study of T cell repertoires in cytomegalovirus infection. About the study: Matching HLA type and CMV infection were both indicated by public TCR beta signatures. Points from the study as a whole: The ex vivo response was dominated by HLA-C-restricted CMV-specific TCR beta clonotypes.

This clonotype was picked up a small number of times. Its antigen remains unidentified. TCRdb re-derived calls from the reads in MiXCR, one entry per CDR3 protein. The profile shows a few hundred thousand distinct CDR3 sequences, approximately 24% of them singletons. The CDR3 runs to 14 residues. Germline V lookup: CDR1 LNHDA, CDR2 SQIVND (reference sequence). Trimming pared 6 bases from V and 2 bases from J, leaving 13 bases between. The receptor was derived from a human donor in good health (CMV status not recorded). Some clones in this sample may be carry-over from other donors' samples. Source material: CD8+ T cells from PBMCs. The chain is built from TRBV19 and TRBJ1-2; D not resolved. Here the CDR3 DNA reads TGTGCCAGTAGGATTGTGGGCTCAAACTATGGCTACACCTTC. Its protein is CASRIVGSNYGYTF.